Listed below are T cell receptor beta chains from one sample, sequenced in a study of blood T cell repertoires in COVID-19. Assay: immunoSEQ multiplex PCR; the TCRdb copy retains only in-frame clones and omits some. The sample contains 200,000 to 250,000 clones, 85% to 90% of which appear only once. The sample was PBMCs or T cells enriched from blood (not recorded which). All receptors come from a woman between 45 and 60 years old with acute COVID-19. Both conserved end residues are part of each CDR3. D genes are given only for firm matches. Clone size is shown for a subset of rows, as once, few, many or a class of expanded clone.

>TRBJ1-1|.|11|TRBV28|.
CASTAGFGAFF
TGTGCCAGTACAGCGGGTTTTGGAGCTTTCTTT
>TRBJ2-1|TRBD2|17|TRBV6-4|.
CASAGTSGRGSYNEQFF
TGTGCCAGTGCCGGGACTAGCGGGAGAGGGTCCTACAATGAGCAGTTCTTC
>TRBJ1-4|.|12|TRBV6-5|.
CASPQGWEKLFF
TGTGCCAGCCCCCAGGGGTGGGAAAAACTGTTTTTT
>TRBJ2-3|.|14|TRBV7-2|once
CASSFDMAYDTQYF
TGTGCCAGCAGCTTCGACATGGCCTACGATACGCAGTATTTT
>TRBJ2-3|.|13|TRBV5-1|.
CASSSLSTDTQYF
TGCGCCAGCAGCTCTCTAAGCACAGATACGCAGTATTTT
>TRBJ2-7|TRBD2|16|TRBV6-2/TRBV6-3|.
CASSYVVGGGVYEQYF
TGTGCCAGCAGTTACGTCGTTGGCGGGGGAGTCTACGAGCAGTACTTC
>TRBJ1-3|TRBD1|15|TRBV28|.
CASSLLDREGNTIYF
TGTGCCAGCAGTTTATTGGACAGGGAGGGAAACACCATATATTTT
>TRBJ2-7|.|15|TRBV7-2|.
CASSFYPARTYEQYF
TGTGCCAGCAGCTTCTATCCAGCGAGGACCTACGAGCAGTACTTC
>TRBJ2-5|TRBD1|15|TRBV24-1|once
CATSDTGGRQETQYF
TGTGCCACCAGCGACACAGGGGGGAGACAAGAGACCCAGTACTTC
>TRBJ1-1|TRBD1|14|TRBV7-3|few
CASSPQGVNTEAFF
TGTGCCAGCAGCCCACAGGGGGTGAACACTGAAGCTTTCTTT
>TRBJ1-1|TRBD1|17|TRBV5-1|.
CASSEPSIGQGATEAFF
TGCGCCAGCAGCGAACCCTCCATAGGACAGGGGGCCACTGAAGCTTTCTTT
>TRBJ1-5|TRBD1|14|TRBV27|.
CASSFGTGAQPQHF
TGTGCCAGCAGTTTCGGGACAGGGGCGCAGCCCCAGCATTTT
>TRBJ2-7|TRBD2|14|TRBV7-2|.
CASSWTSGSYEQYF
TGTGCCAGCAGCTGGACTAGCGGCTCCTACGAGCAGTACTTC
>TRBJ1-1|.|10|TRBV20-1|.
CSAVRREAFF
TGCAGTGCCGTAAGGAGAGAAGCTTTCTTT
>TRBJ2-7|TRBD2|12|TRBV19|.
CATSGSANEQYF
TGTGCCACGAGCGGGAGTGCAAACGAGCAGTACTTC
>TRBJ2-1|TRBD2|15|TRBV25-1|.
CASSPGLADYNEQFF
TGTGCCAGCAGTCCGGGACTAGCGGACTACAATGAGCAGTTCTTC
>TRBJ1-1|.|15|TRBV5-1|.
CASSSVTVRGTEAFF
TGCGCCAGCAGCTCGGTGACAGTTAGAGGCACTGAAGCTTTCTTT
>TRBJ1-5|TRBD1|13|TRBV6-5|.
CASSYNRGQPQHF
TGTGCCAGCAGTTACAACAGGGGTCAGCCCCAGCATTTT
>TRBJ2-7|.|15|TRBV6-2/TRBV6-3|.
CASSYLKRLGDEQYF
TGTGCCAGCAGTTACTTAAAAAGACTAGGGGACGAGCAGTACTTC
>TRBJ2-1|TRBD2|15|TRBV11-2|.
CASSSRLAGMNEQFF
TGTGCCAGCAGCTCGCGACTAGCGGGAATGAATGAGCAGTTCTTC
>TRBJ2-7|.|16|TRBV2|.
CASSEGRGPRSYEQYF
TGTGCCAGCAGTGAGGGAAGGGGTCCTAGGTCCTACGAGCAGTACTTC
>TRBJ2-7|TRBD2|16|TRBV11-1|.
CASRDGLAGVLNEQYF
TGTGCCAGCAGAGACGGACTAGCGGGAGTATTAAACGAGCAGTACTTC
>TRBJ1-2|TRBD1|15|TRBV28|.
CASSQGTGGYYGYTF
TGTGCCAGCAGTCAAGGGACAGGGGGGTACTATGGCTACACCTTC
>TRBJ2-7|TRBD1|16|TRBV6-5|.
CASSYSWGTGGWEQYF
TGTGCCAGCAGTTACTCGTGGGGGACAGGGGGTTGGGAGCAGTACTTC
>TRBJ2-7|.|13|TRBV12-5|.
CASGTGDSYEQYF
TGTGCTAGTGGAACGGGGGACTCCTACGAGCAGTACTTC
>TRBJ2-6|.|16|TRBV5-1|.
CASRGPGRSGANVLTF
TGCGCCAGCAGGGGGCCAGGGAGGTCTGGGGCCAACGTCCTGACTTTC
>TRBJ1-6|TRBD1|16|TRBV27|once
CASSLSKGAGWSPLHF
TGTGCCAGCAGTTTATCGAAGGGGGCAGGGTGGTCACCCCTCCACTTT
>TRBJ2-7|TRBD2|12|TRBV28|.
CASSFAGVEQYF
TGTGCCAGCAGTTTTGCGGGGGTCGAGCAGTACTTC
>TRBJ2-3|.|14|TRBV7-9|.
CASSLVTRPDTQYF
TGTGCCAGCAGCTTGGTGACTAGACCAGATACGCAGTATTTT
>TRBJ2-3|.|15|TRBV20-1|.
CSASVSQRITDTQYF
TGCAGTGCTAGTGTTTCCCAGCGGATCACAGATACGCAGTATTTT
>TRBJ2-7|.|14|TRBV28|.
CASSLGVDRGEQYF
TGTGCCAGCAGTTTAGGGGTTGACAGAGGCGAGCAGTACTTC
>TRBJ1-4|.|17|TRBV25-1|.
CASSEPGHISTNEKLFF
TGTGCCAGCAGTGAGCCGGGACATATTTCAACTAATGAAAAACTGTTTTTT
>TRBJ1-2|.|15|TRBV9|once
CASSVDPLPNYGYTF
TGTGCCAGCAGCGTAGACCCACTTCCTAACTATGGCTACACCTTC
>TRBJ1-2|.|14|TRBV21-1|once
CARGGGVCGYGYTF
TGTGCCAGAGGGGGAGGGGTGTGTGGTTATGGCTACACCTTC
>TRBJ2-5|.|11|TRBV20-1|once
CSASGRETQYF
TGCAGTGCTAGCGGTCGAGAGACCCAGTACTTC
>TRBJ2-7|.|14|TRBV7-9|.
CASSSLIVGYEQYF
TGTGCCAGCAGCAGCTTAATAGTTGGCTACGAGCAGTACTTC
>TRBJ1-3|.|16|TRBV10-3|.
CAISESGAGDGNTIYF
TGTGCCATCAGTGAGTCTGGGGCAGGGGATGGAAACACCATATATTTT
>TRBJ1-4|.|15|TRBV28|.
CASSLWTTGNEKLFF
TGTGCCAGCAGTTTATGGACAACAGGGAATGAAAAACTGTTTTTT
>TRBJ2-1|TRBD2|17|TRBV27|.
CASIELAGALGYNEQFF
TGTGCCAGCATAGAGCTAGCGGGAGCCCTTGGCTACAATGAGCAGTTCTTC
>TRBJ1-5|.|13|TRBV27|.
CASRFDRNQPQHF
TGTGCCAGCAGGTTCGACAGGAATCAGCCCCAGCATTTT
>TRBJ2-5|.|16|TRBV2|.
CASSIPGTSHIETQYF
TGTGCCAGCAGTATCCCGGGAACTTCCCACATCGAGACCCAGTACTTC
>TRBJ2-1|TRBD1|15|TRBV20-1|.
CSASQLRDRGNEQFF
TGCAGTGCTAGTCAACTGCGGGACAGGGGAAATGAGCAGTTCTTC
>TRBJ1-3|TRBD1|15|TRBV9|.
CASSALDRGGNTIYF
TGTGCCAGCAGCGCCCTTGACAGGGGTGGAAACACCATATATTTT
>TRBJ1-6|TRBD1|14|TRBV5-1|.
CASSSGTANSPLHF
TGCGCCAGCAGCTCCGGGACAGCGAATTCACCCCTCCACTTT
>TRBJ2-1|TRBD2|15|TRBV9|.
CASSGTSGPLNEQFF
TGTGCCAGCAGCGGGACTAGCGGGCCCCTCAATGAGCAGTTCTTC
>TRBJ2-1|TRBD2|15|TRBV7-9|.
CASSLGRRGGNEQFF
TGTGCCAGCAGCTTAGGGCGGCGCGGGGGGAATGAGCAGTTCTTC